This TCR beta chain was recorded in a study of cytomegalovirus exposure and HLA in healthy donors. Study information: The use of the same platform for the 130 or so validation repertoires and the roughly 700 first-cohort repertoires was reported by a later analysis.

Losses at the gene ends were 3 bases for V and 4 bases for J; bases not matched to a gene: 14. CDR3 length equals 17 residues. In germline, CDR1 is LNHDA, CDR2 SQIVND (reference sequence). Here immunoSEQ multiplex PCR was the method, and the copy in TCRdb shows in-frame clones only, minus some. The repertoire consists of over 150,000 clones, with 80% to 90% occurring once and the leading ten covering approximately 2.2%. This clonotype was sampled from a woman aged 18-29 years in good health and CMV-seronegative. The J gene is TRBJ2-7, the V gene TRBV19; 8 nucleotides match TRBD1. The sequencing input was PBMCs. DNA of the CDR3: TGTGCCAGTAGTATCGGCCCCCCCCGGGACAGGATTTACGAGCAGTACTTC. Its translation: CASSIGPPRDRIYEQYF.